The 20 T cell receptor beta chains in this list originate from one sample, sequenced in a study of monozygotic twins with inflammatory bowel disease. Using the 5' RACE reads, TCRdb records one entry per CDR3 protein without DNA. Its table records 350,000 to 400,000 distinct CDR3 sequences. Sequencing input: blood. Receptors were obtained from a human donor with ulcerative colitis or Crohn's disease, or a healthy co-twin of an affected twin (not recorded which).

CDR3 sequence: CASQTGPRSETQYF. This chain connects TRBV7-2 to TRBJ2-5; TCRdb's assignment of TRBD2 cannot be checked, as there is no DNA. The CDR3 length is 14 residues. Germline V gene data show CDR1 as SGHTA and CDR2 as FQGNSA.

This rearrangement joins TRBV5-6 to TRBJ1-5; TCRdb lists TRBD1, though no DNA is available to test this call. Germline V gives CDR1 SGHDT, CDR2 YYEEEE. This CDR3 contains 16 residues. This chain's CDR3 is CASSTGQGDRNQPPHF.

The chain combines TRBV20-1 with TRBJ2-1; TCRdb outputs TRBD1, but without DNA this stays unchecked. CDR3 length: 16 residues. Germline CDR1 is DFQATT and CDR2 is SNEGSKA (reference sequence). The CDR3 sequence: CSAPPRGASVRNEQFF.

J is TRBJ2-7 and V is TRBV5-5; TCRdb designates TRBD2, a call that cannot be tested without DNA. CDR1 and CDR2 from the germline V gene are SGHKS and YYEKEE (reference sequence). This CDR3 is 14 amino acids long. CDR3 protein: CASSERTWDSPQYF.

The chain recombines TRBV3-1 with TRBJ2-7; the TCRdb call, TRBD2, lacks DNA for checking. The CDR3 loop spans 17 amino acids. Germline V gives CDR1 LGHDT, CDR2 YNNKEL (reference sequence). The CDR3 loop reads CASSQDVASGYSYEQYF.

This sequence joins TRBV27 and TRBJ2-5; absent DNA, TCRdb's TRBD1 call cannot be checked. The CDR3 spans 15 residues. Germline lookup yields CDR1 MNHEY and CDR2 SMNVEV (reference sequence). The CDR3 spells CASSSPGQGKETQYF.

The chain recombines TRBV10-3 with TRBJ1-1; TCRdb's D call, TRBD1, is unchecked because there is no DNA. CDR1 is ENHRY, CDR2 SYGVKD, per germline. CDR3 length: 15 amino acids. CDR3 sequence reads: CAISEYEGWGTEAFF.

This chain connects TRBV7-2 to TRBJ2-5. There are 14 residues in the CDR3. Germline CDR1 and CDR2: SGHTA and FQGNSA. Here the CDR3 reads CASSLMGSQETQYF.

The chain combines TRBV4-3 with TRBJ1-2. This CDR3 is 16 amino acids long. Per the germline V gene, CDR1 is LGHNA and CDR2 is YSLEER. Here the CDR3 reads CASSPMIDTFNYGYTF.

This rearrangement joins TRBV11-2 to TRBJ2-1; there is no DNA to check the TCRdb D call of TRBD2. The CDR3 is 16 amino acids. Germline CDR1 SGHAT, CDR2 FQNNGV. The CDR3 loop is CASSRGARSSYNEQFF.

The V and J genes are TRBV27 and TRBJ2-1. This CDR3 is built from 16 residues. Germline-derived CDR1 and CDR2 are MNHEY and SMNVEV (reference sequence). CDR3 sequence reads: CASSLSPGTYYNEQFF.

The CDR3 loop reads CASSAILNTGELFF. J is TRBJ2-2 and V is TRBV6-1; TCRdb proposes TRBD2, but this gene call is untestable without DNA. The length of the CDR3 is 14 residues. The V gene's germline CDR1 is MNHNS and CDR2 SASEGT.

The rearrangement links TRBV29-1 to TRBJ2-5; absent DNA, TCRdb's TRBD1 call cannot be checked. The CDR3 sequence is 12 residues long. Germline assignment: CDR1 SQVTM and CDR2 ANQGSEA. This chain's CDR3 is CSVGGQSETQYF.

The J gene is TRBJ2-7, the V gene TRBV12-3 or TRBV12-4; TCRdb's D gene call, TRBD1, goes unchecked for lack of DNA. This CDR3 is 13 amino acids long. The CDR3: CASSLSASVEQYF.

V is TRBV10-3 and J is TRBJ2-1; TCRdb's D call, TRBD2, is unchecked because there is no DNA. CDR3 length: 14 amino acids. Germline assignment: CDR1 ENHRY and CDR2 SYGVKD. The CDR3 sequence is CAINLGAGLNEQFF.

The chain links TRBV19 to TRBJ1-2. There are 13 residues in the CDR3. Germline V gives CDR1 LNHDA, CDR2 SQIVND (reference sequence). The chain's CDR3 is CASSGRVNYGYTF. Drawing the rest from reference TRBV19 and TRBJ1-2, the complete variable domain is DGGITQSPKYLFRKEGQNVTLSCEQNLNHDAMYWYRQDPGQGLRLIYYSQIVNDFQKGDIAEGYSVSREKKESFPLTVTSAQKNPTAFYLCASSGRVNYGYTFGSGTRLTVV.

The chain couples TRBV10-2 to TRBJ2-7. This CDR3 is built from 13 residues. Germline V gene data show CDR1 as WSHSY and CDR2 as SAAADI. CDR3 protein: CASRARNIDEQYF.

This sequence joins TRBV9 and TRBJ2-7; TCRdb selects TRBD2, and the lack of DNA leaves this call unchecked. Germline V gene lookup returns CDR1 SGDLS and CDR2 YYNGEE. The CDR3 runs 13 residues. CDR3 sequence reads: CASSVGHSYEQYF. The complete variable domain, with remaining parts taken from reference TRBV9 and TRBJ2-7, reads DSGVTQTPKHLITATGQRVTLRCSPRSGDLSVYWYQQSLDQGLQFLIQYYNGEERAKGNILERFSAQQFPDLHSELNLSSLELGDSALYFCASSVGHSYEQYFGPGTRLTVT.

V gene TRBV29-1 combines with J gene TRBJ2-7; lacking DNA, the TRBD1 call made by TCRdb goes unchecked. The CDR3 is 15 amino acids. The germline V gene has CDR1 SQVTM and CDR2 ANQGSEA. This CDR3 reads CSVAGQGRTSYEQYF.

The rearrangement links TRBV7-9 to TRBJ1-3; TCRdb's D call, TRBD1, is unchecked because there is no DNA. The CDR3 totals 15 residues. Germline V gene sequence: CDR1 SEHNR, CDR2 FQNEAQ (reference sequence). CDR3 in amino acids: CASSLDGGGANTIYF.